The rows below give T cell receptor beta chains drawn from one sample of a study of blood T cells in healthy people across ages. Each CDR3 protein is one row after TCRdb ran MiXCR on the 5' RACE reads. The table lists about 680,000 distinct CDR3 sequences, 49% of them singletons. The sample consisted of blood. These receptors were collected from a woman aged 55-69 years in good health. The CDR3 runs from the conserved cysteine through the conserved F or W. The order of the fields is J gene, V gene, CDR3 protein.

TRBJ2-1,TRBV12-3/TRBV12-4,CASSPGALGYNEQFF
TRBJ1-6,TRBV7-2,CASSLVGGVNSPLHF
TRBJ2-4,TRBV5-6,CASSPGGGTRNIQYF
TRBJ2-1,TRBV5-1,CASSYWGMDNEQFF
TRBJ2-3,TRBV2,CASLRERGTDTQYF
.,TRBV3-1,CASSQDWILRGETQYF
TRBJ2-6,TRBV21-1,CASSSKWGGTGANVLTF
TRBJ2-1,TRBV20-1,CSAMRGRNEQFF
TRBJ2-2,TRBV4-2,CASSQDPGQDTGELFF
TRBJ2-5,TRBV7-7,CASSPSGPVGKTQYF
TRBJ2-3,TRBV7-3,CASSTTPQSGDTQYF
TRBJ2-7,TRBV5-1,CASRGGSTPSGEQYF
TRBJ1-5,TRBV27,CASSFAGGKSQPQHF
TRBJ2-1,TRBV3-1,CASSHIRGVGEQFF
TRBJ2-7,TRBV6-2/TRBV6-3,CASIRSTSYEQYF
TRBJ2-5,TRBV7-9,CASSFSSGTGQETQYF
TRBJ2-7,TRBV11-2,CASSLVGLVFSYEQYF
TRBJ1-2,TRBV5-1,CASSLEAAYGYTF
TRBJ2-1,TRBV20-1,CSASLGGLAGGNEQFF
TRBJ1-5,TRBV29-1,CSAQEYSNQPQHF
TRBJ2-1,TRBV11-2,CASSLEGLAGRVNEQFF
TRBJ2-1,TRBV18,CASSPVLAGGKNEQFF
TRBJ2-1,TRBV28,CASTLGDISGGEQFF
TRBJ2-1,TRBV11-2,CASSPLRASGIYEQFF
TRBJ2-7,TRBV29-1,CSASGTASYEQYF
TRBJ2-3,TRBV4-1,CASSQGGSGGGTDTQYF
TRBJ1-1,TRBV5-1,CASSYVPTEGTEAFF